This T cell receptor (beta chain) appears in the sequencing data of a study of PD-L1 blockade in urothelial cancer. About the research overall: As for prior chemotherapy regimens, patients had received 0 to 3. Researchers found blood samples held a median of approximately 150,000 T cells. General study results and limits: Durable benefit accompanied greater 3-week expansion of tumor-associated blood clones.

Time point here: pretreatment peripheral blood. Every PCR was spiked with synthetic TCR analog templates. TCRdb keeps only in-frame clones here, not all; method: immunoSEQ multiplex PCR. The profile shows about 93,000 clones, roughly 90% of them singletons. This clone was picked up one time. As yet, its antigen is unknown. Germline V gene data show CDR1 as LGHNA and CDR2 as YSLEER. The CDR3 length is 16 residues. After removal of 3 bases from V and 5 bases from J, the junction contained 8 bases not matched to a gene. The rearrangement uses TRBV4-3 and TRBJ2-3; 10 nucleotides agree with TRBD1. This specimen consisted of PBMCs, obtained around atezolizumab (anti-PD-L1) treatment. The sequence was obtained from a man aged 60 to 69 with urothelial cancer. The CDR3 spells CASSQSRQGAGDTQYF. CDR3 DNA sequence: TGCGCCAGCAGCCAGTCGAGACAGGGGGCGGGAGATACGCAGTATTTT.